This TCR beta chain was documented in a study of cytomegalovirus exposure and HLA in healthy donors. Study-wide results and caveats: In an earlier analysis, in 587 donors, most V segments appeared productive either ~87% or ~30% of the time. Listed as cytomegalovirus-associated were 150 to 200 TCR beta chains.

As for this clone: The target antigen is unknown.

The PCR used 60 Vbeta and 13 Jbeta primers. The method was immunoSEQ multiplex PCR; TCRdb's version includes in-frame clones alone and lacks a portion of them. The sample shows around 97,000 clones, about a tenth of them seen only once. Germline lookup yields CDR1 SGHRS and CDR2 YFSETQ. Germline trimming cut 1 base from V and 1 base from J; bases unmatched to any gene: 2. This CDR3 has 15 residues. The V call is TRBV5-1, the J call TRBJ2-1, with 7 nucleotides matching TRBD2. The TCR originated in a man aged 45-65 years in good health and CMV-seropositive. The sample comprised PBMCs. The DNA for the CDR3 is TGCGCCAGCAGCTTGAGCGGGGATTCCTACAATGAGCAGTTCTTC. Its translation: CASSLSGDSYNEQFF.